This T cell receptor (beta chain) comes out of a study of OX40 agonist ivuxolimab in advanced cancers. Study at large: Enrolled patients in dose escalation had cancers that were hepatocellular carcinoma, melanoma, renal cell or head and neck cancer. Study findings and constraints: Antigen specificity remained undetermined for the expanded peripheral T cells.

In regard to this clone: The antigen remains unidentified.

Sequencing used immunoSEQ multiplex PCR; TCRdb keeps in-frame clones, though not all of them. The data show around 68,000 clones, roughly 88% seen once. The sampling schedule covered blood at baseline, cycle 4 day 1, and cycle 7 day 1. The V segment lost 4 bases and the J segment 11 bases; nucleotides outside the gene matches: 8. The CDR3 covers 13 residues. Germline V gene data show CDR1 as SGHTA and CDR2 as FQGNSA. This clonotype originated in an adult with an advanced solid tumor such as melanoma, head and neck, liver or kidney cancer. The V call is TRBV7-2, the J call TRBJ2-5, with TRBD1 matching over 9 bases. The specimen was CD4+ or CD8+ T cells sorted from blood, collected in a trial of the OX40 agonist ivuxolimab. DNA for the CDR3: TGTGCCAGCAGCTCCGGGACAGGGAAAGAGCAGTACTTC. Translation gives CASSSGTGKEQYF.